The 7 T cell receptor beta chains below were found in one sample sequenced in a study of blood T cell repertoires in COVID-19. Clones were read by immunoSEQ multiplex PCR, and TCRdb kept only the in-frame ones, dropping some. The table includes approximately 130,000 clones, roughly 80% detected once. The specimen sequenced was PBMCs or T cells enriched from blood (not recorded which). These receptors were collected from a young man who had recovered from COVID-19.

V gene TRBV11-3 combines with J gene TRBJ2-2; D gene uncertain. The ends were cut back, 5 bases at V and 0 bases at J, with 7 bases in the middle. CDR1 is SGHNT and CDR2 is YENEEA in the germline V gene. This CDR3 is 14 amino acids long. The CDR3 is CASSPFSNTGELFF. The DNA of the CDR3 is TGTGCCAGCAGCCCCTTTTCGAACACCGGGGAGCTGTTTTTT.

In the case of this clone: An end of the junction does not agree with germline; a read error may underlie this. V is TRBV18 and J is TRBJ1-5; D call uncertain. Germline lookup yields CDR1 KGHSH and CDR2 LQKENI. This CDR3 has 13 amino acids. The CDR3: CASSPSSDQPQHF. CDR3 nucleotides: TGTGCCAGCTCACCATCTAGCGATCAGCCCCAGCATTTT. Variable domain in full (rest from reference TRBV18 and TRBJ1-5): NAGVMQNPRHLVRRRGQEARLRCSPMKGHSHVYWYRQLPEEGLKFMVYLQKENIIDESGMPKERFSAEFPKEGPSILRIQQVVRGDSAAYFCASSPSSDQPQHFGDGTRLSIL.

This rearrangement joins TRBV19 to TRBJ2-2; 7 nucleotides match TRBD2. V trimming: 5 bases; J trimming: 4 bases; junction bases outside the gene matches: 10. CDR3 length: 16 amino acids. CDR1 is LNHDA, CDR2 SQIVND, per germline (reference sequence). CDR3 bases: TGTGCCAGTAGTGTTCTCGCGGGAGCCACCACCGGGGAGCTGTTTTTT. Encoded protein: CASSVLAGATTGELFF.

The J gene is TRBJ2-1, the V gene TRBV12-3 or TRBV12-4; TRBD2 matches at 7 bases. The V gene end was trimmed by 5 bases and the J gene end by 10 bases; junction bases not matched to a gene: 8. The CDR3 has 13 residues. The CDR3 DNA sequence: TGTGCCAGCAGTATACTACTAGCGCGGGAGCAGTTCTTC. Translated, it gives CASSILLAREQFF.

The chain combines TRBV7-2 with TRBJ2-1; TRBD2 might be the D (6 bases). This CDR3 contains 17 residues. Trimming shortened V by 0 bases and J by 1 base, and 13 bases separated the two germline ends. Germline assignment: CDR1 SGHTA and CDR2 FQGNSA. The CDR3, as DNA: TGTGCCAGCAGCTTAGCGTATAGCGGACCGTCCTACAATGAGCAGTTCTTC. Protein sequence: CASSLAYSGPSYNEQFF.

The chain joins TRBV27 to TRBJ1-2; D possibly corresponds to TRBD1 (5 bases). This CDR3 has 13 residues. Germline V gene lookup returns CDR1 MNHEY and CDR2 SMNVEV (reference sequence). Trimming removed 2 bases from V and 3 bases from J, with 7 bases in between. CDR3 in DNA: TGTGCCAGCAGTTTAGGACAAGACTATGGCTACACCTTC. Translated, it gives CASSLGQDYGYTF.

The CDR3 is CASSLRGGGQPQHF. For the CDR3, the DNA is TGTGCCAGCAGTTTACGGGGGGGCGGTCAGCCCCAGCATTTT. This chain uses TRBV27 with TRBJ1-5; D possibly corresponds to TRBD1 (6 bases). Trimming cost V 2 bases and J 6 bases, with 11 bases left between them. This CDR3 region has 14 residues. Germline V gene lookup returns CDR1 MNHEY and CDR2 SMNVEV (reference sequence).